A single sample gave rise to the 7 T cell receptor beta chains below, sequenced in a study of blood T cell repertoires in COVID-19. Some clones are missing from TCRdb's copy, which holds only in-frame ones; the method was immunoSEQ multiplex PCR. The sample has more than 85,000 clones; around 90% are singletons. The sample taken for sequencing was peripheral blood. The receptors here all came from a woman aged 70-85 years with acute or convalescent COVID-19.

A few counts support this clone. The chain employs TRBV10-2 and TRBJ2-5; TRBD2 matches 9 bases. CDR1 and CDR2 (germline): WSHSY, SAAADI. There are 15 residues in the CDR3. V shed 3 bases and J 2 bases; nucleotides not matched to a gene: 4. The CDR3 nucleotides read TGCGCCAGCAGTGACCCAGCGGGGGGACAAGAGACCCAGTACTTC. Its protein is CASSDPAGGQETQYF.

This chain uses TRBV5-8 with TRBJ1-5; D is undetermined. Germline lookup yields CDR1 SGHTS and CDR2 YDEGEE. V was clipped by 0 bases and J by 3 bases, with 7 bases between them. The CDR3 is 14 amino acids. DNA of the CDR3: TGTGCCAGCAGCTTGGGGCAGAACAATCAGCCCCAGCATTTT. Amino acids: CASSLGQNNQPQHF.

This chain links TRBV5-1 with TRBJ1-2, with D maybe TRBD1 (6 bases). Germline V gene sequence: CDR1 SGHRS, CDR2 YFSETQ. CDR3 length: 13 amino acids. With 4 bases removed from V and 4 bases from J, the gap between germline ends came to 11 bases. The CDR3 sequence: CASSPDSGYGYTF. CDR3 sequence (DNA): TGCGCCAGCAGCCCGGACAGCGGCTATGGCTACACCTTC.

The rearrangement joins TRBV10-2 to TRBJ2-7; the D is unclear. V was trimmed by 5 bases and J by 4 bases, leaving 15 bases between them. The CDR3 length is 14 residues. Germline lookup yields CDR1 WSHSY and CDR2 SAAADI. The CDR3 bases are TGCGCCAGCAGTATGGCAGGCCGAATATACGAGCAGTACGTC. It codes for CASSMAGRIYEQYV.

The gene calls are TRBV18 and TRBJ2-3; 8 bases match TRBD2. The CDR3 length is 17 residues. The germline CDR1 and CDR2 sequences are KGHSH and LQKENI. The ends lost 3 bases at V and 2 bases at J; junction bases unmatched: 10. The CDR3 DNA follows: TGTGCCAGCTCACCCCGGGGATGGCGGGGGGTCACAGATACGCAGTATTTT. It encodes CASSPRGWRGVTDTQYF.

This clone was detected only once. The CDR3 nucleotides are TGTGCCAGCTCACCAAACACAGGCTACGAGCAGTACTTC. Its translation: CASSPNTGYEQYF. The chain joins TRBV18 to TRBJ2-7; possible D gene TRBD1, 5 bases. Germline values: CDR1 KGHSH, CDR2 LQKENI. Trimming shortened V by 2 bases and J by 3 bases, and 8 bases separated the two germline ends. This CDR3 has 13 residues.

The V and J genes are TRBV10-3 and TRBJ2-3; 14 bases align to TRBD2. This CDR3 has 16 amino acids. J was trimmed by 6 bases and V by 10 bases; bases with no gene match: 12. From germline, CDR1 is ENHRY and CDR2 SYGVKD. This CDR3 is CATKGGTSGSWDTQYF. CDR3 in DNA: TGTGCCACCAAGGGCGGGACTAGCGGGAGTTGGGATACGCAGTATTTT.